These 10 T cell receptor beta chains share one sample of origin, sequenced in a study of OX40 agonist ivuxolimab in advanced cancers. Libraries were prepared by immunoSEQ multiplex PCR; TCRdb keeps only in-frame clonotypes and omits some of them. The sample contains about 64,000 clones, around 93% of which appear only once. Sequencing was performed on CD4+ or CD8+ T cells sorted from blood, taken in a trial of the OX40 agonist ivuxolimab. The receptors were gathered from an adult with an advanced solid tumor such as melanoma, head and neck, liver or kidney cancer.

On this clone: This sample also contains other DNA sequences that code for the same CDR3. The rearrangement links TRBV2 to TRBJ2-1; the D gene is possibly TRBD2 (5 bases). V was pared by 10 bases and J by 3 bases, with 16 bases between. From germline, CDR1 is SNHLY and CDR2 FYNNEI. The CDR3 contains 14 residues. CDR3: CATSDETNYNEQFF. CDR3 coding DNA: TGTGCCACCTCTGACGAGACTAACTACAATGAGCAGTTCTTC.

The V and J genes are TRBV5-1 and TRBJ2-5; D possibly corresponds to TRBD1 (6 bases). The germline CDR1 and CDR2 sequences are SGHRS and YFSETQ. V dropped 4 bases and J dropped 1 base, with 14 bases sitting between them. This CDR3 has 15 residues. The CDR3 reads CASSNWGQSQETQYF. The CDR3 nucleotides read TGCGCCAGCAGCAATTGGGGACAAAGCCAAGAGACCCAGTACTTC.

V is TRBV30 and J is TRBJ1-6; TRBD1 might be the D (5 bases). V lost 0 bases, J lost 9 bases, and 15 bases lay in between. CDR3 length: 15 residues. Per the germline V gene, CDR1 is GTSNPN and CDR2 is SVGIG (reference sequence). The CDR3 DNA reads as TGTGCCTGGAGTGTCTCCCCCGGGGCAAGTTCACCCCTCCACTTT. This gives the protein CAWSVSPGASSPLHF.

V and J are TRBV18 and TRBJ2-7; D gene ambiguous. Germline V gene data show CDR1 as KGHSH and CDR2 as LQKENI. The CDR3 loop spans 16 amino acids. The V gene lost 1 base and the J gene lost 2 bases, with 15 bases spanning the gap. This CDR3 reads CASSPRVPQETYEQYF. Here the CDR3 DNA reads TGTGCCAGCTCACCACGGGTCCCCCAGGAGACCTACGAGCAGTACTTC.

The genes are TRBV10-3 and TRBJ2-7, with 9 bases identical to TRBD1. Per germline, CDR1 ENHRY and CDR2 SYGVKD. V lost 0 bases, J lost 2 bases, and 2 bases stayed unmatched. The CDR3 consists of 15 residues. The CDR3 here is CAISESDRGPYEQYF. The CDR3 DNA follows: TGTGCCATCAGTGAGTCGGACAGGGGACCCTACGAGCAGTACTTC.

CDR3 bases: TGTGCCAGCAGCTTAGATACGCAGTATTTT. Translated: CASSLDTQYF. The rearrangement links TRBV7-8 to TRBJ2-3; no clear D gene. CDR1 is SGHVS, CDR2 FQNEAQ, per germline. V was cut by 1 base and J by 7 bases, with 0 bases left in between. This CDR3 comprises 10 residues.

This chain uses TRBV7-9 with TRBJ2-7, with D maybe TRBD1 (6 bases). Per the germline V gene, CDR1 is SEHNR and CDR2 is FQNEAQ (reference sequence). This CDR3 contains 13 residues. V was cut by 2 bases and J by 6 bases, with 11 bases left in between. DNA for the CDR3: TGTGCCAGCAGCTTATCTTGGGGGCTCGAGCAGTACTTC. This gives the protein CASSLSWGLEQYF.

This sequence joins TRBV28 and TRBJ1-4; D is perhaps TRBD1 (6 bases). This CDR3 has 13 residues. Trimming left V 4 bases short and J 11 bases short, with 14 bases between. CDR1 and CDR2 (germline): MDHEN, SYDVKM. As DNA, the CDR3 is TGTGCCAGCAGTTATCAACAGGGAGGGAAACTGTTTTTT. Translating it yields CASSYQQGGKLFF.

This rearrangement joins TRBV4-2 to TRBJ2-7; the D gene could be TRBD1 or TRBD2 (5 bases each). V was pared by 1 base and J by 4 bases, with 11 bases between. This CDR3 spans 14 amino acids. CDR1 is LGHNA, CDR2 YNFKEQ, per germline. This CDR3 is CASSQGDGGYEQYF. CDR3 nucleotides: TGTGCCAGCAGCCAAGGGGACGGAGGTTACGAGCAGTACTTC.

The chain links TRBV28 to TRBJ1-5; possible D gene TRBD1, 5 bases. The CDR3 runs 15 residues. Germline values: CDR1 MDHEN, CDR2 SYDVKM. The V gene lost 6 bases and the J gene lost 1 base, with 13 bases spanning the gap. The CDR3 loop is CASSTAGGSNQPQHF. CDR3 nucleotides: TGTGCCAGCAGCACGGCTGGGGGGAGCAATCAGCCCCAGCATTTT. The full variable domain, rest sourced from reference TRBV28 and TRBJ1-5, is DVKVTQSSRYLVKRTGEKVFLECVQDMDHENMFWYRQDPGLGLRLIYFSYDVKMKEKGDIPEGYSVSREKKERFSLILESASTNQTSMYLCASSTAGGSNQPQHFGDGTRLSIL.